The sequence of this T cell receptor beta chain was determined in a study of blood T cell repertoires in COVID-19. Study context: T cells, B-cell-depleted T cells, or PBMCs supplied cDNA or gDNA.

Clones were sequenced by immunoSEQ multiplex PCR, and TCRdb holds only the in-frame ones, with some missing. The profile covers about 85,000 clones, with 80% to 85% appearing a single time and roughly 6.2% taken by the ten largest. Trimming removed 4 bases at V and 6 bases at J, with 9 bases between. CDR3 length: 12 residues. Germline V CDR1 and CDR2: MNHEY, SVGAGI. The receptor's source is a man aged 55 to 70 with acute or convalescent COVID-19. V gene TRBV6-5 combines with J gene TRBJ1-1, with D perhaps matching TRBD1 (5 bases). Sequenced sample: peripheral blood. This chain's CDR3 is CASSFRQSEAFF. CDR3 bases: TGTGCCAGCAGTTTTCGACAGTCTGAAGCTTTCTTT.